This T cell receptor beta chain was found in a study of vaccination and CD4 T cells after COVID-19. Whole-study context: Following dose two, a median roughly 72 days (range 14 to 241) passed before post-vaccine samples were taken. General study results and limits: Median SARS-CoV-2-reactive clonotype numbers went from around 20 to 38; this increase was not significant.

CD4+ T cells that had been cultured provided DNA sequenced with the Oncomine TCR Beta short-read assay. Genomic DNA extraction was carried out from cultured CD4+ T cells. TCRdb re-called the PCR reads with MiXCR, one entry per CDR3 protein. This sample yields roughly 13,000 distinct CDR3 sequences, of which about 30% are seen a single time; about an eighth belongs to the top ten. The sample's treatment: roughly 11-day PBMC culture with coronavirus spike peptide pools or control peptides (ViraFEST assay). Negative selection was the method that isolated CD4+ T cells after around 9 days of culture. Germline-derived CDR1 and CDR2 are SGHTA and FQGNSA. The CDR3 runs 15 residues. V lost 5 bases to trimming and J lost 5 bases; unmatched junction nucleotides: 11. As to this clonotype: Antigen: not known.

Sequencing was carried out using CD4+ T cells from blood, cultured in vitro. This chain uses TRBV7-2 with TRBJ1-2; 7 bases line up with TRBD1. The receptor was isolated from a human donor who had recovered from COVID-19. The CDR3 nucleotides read TGTGCCAGCAGCGAAGACAGGGCTTCCCTTTATGGCTACACCTTC. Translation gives CASSEDRASLYGYTF.